The rows below give T cell receptor beta chains drawn from one sample of a study of cytomegalovirus exposure and HLA in healthy donors. Clones were sequenced by immunoSEQ multiplex PCR, and TCRdb holds only the in-frame ones, with some missing. The table records 150,000 to 200,000 clones, around 75% of them present only once. Sequences were obtained from PBMCs. These receptors originate from a woman aged 30 to 39 in good health and CMV-seropositive. The CDR3 runs from the conserved cysteine through the conserved F or W. The order of the fields is clone size, J gene, V gene, D gene, CDR3 protein, CDR3 DNA. A D gene is named only where the DNA matches it firmly. The size field is filled for only some rows; it gives once, few, many or a size class.

>.|TRBJ2-5|TRBV6-6|.
CASSYQGGRLEETQYF
TGTGCCAGCAGTTACCAAGGTGGCCGACTTGAAGAGACCCAGTACTTC
>.|TRBJ1-2|TRBV5-1|TRBD1
CASSFGQGGGYTF
TGCGCCAGCAGCTTTGGACAGGGCGGTGGCTACACCTTC
>once|TRBJ2-1|TRBV29-1|.
CSGGGGSKNEQFF
TGCAGCGGAGGTGGCGGATCCAAGAATGAGCAGTTCTTC
>.|TRBJ2-7|TRBV5-6|.
CASSLSPGAFRGEQYF
TGTGCCAGCAGCTTGTCCCCAGGGGCCTTTCGGGGCGAGCAGTACTTC
>.|TRBJ2-1|TRBV6-1|TRBD2
CASTKLAGGLDEQFF
TGTGCCAGCACGAAACTAGCGGGAGGGCTAGATGAGCAGTTCTTC
>.|TRBJ2-7|TRBV7-9|.
CSSSGDGYRDTNSYEQYF
TGTTCCAGCAGCGGGGACGGCTACCGGGACACCAACTCCTACGAGCAGTACTTC
>few|TRBJ2-1|TRBV15|TRBD2
CATSRDRRLAGNNEQFF
TGTGCCACCAGCAGAGATCGAAGACTAGCGGGTAATAATGAGCAGTTCTTC
>.|TRBJ1-2|TRBV4-1|.
CASSQVLGSYGYTF
TGCGCCAGCAGCCAAGTTTTGGGGAGCTATGGCTACACCTTC
>once|TRBJ2-7|TRBV19|.
CASTKFSAGLHEQYF
TGTGCCAGCACTAAATTCTCTGCGGGCCTCCACGAGCAGTACTTC
>.|TRBJ1-1|TRBV21-1|.
CASNFRRDRRNTEAFF
TGTGCCAGCAATTTTCGTAGAGACAGACGGAACACTGAAGCTTTCTTT
>few|TRBJ2-1|TRBV25-1|TRBD1
CASSGTGKLKPNEQFF
TGTGCCAGCAGTGGGACAGGGAAACTAAAGCCAAATGAGCAGTTCTTC
>.|TRBJ1-4|TRBV5-1|.
CASSLVRRTDDPNEKLFF
TGCGCCAGCAGCTTGGTGCGACGGACTGACGACCCTAATGAAAAACTGTTTTTT
>.|TRBJ1-5|TRBV5-3|TRBD1
CARSGRDRGRYSNQPQHF
TGTGCCAGAAGCGGACGGGACAGGGGGCGTTATAGCAATCAGCCCCAGCATTTT
>.|TRBJ1-1|TRBV10-3|.
CAISESREDTEAFF
TGTGCCATCAGTGAGTCTCGGGAGGACACTGAAGCTTTCTTT
>.|TRBJ1-4|TRBV27|.
CASSLAGLGEKLFF
TGTGCCAGCAGTTTAGCAGGGCTCGGGGAAAAACTGTTTTTT
>.|TRBJ2-1|TRBV7-9|TRBD2
CASTEQSGRASYNEQFF
TGTGCCAGCACCGAGCAGAGCGGGAGGGCCTCCTACAATGAGCAGTTCTTC
>few|TRBJ1-3|TRBV2|TRBD1
CASSGGTGGSGNTIYF
TGTGCCAGCAGTGGGGGGACAGGGGGCTCTGGAAACACCATATATTTT
>.|TRBJ1-3|TRBV5-1|.
CASSLGGRRAAGNTIYF
TGCGCCAGCAGCTTGGGGGGGAGGCGGGCTGCTGGAAACACCATATATTTT
>.|TRBJ2-1|TRBV6-1|TRBD2
CASRATSGGVNEQFF
TGTGCCAGCAGGGCGACTAGCGGGGGAGTCAATGAGCAGTTCTTC
>.|TRBJ2-7|TRBV5-1|.
CASKDNYYEQYF
TGCGCCAGCAAGGACAATTACTACGAGCAGTACTTC
>.|TRBJ2-3|TRBV11-2|.
CASSLGAGVADTQYF
TGTGCCAGCAGCTTAGGGGCAGGGGTAGCAGATACGCAGTATTTT
>.|TRBJ2-1|TRBV5-6|TRBD2
CASSLPGGGVRNEQFF
TGTGCCAGCAGCCTCCCGGGAGGGGGAGTTAGGAATGAGCAGTTCTTC
>.|TRBJ2-2|TRBV7-8|.
CASSQRDRGELFF
TGTGCCAGCAGCCAAAGAGACAGGGGGGAGCTGTTTTTT
>.|TRBJ2-3|TRBV5-4|TRBD2
CASSLGPAGDRTDTQYF
TGTGCCAGCAGCTTGGGGCCAGCGGGGGACCGCACAGATACGCAGTATTTT
>.|TRBJ1-6|TRBV6-1|.
CASSTVSPNSPLHF
TGTGCCAGCAGTACGGTGAGCCCAAATTCACCCCTCCACTTT
>.|TRBJ1-1|TRBV5-6|.
CASSPRLNTEAFF
TGTGCCAGCAGCCCCCGACTCAACACTGAAGCTTTCTTT
>.|TRBJ2-7|TRBV9|.
CASSAGLGYEQYF
TGTGCCAGCAGCGCGGGACTCGGGTACGAGCAGTACTTC
>.|TRBJ2-7|TRBV28|.
CASSSKTRLPHEQYF
TGTGCCAGCAGTTCGAAGACTAGACTCCCCCACGAGCAGTACTTC
>once|TRBJ2-7|TRBV7-6|TRBD2
CASSLAGGGQYF
TGTGCCAGCAGCTTAGCAGGCGGGGGGCAGTACTTC
>once|TRBJ2-6|TRBV5-8|.
CASSVLSQTISGANVLTF
TGTGCCAGCAGCGTTCTCAGTCAGACTATCTCTGGGGCCAACGTCCTGACTTTC
>.|TRBJ2-7|TRBV4-3|.
CASSQATGTRSYEQYF
TGCGCCAGCAGCCAAGCGACCGGGACAAGATCCTACGAGCAGTACTTC
>.|TRBJ2-7|TRBV27|TRBD2
CASSRLAEPYEQYF
TGTGCCAGCAGCCGACTAGCGGAGCCCTACGAGCAGTACTTC
>.|TRBJ1-1|TRBV5-1|.
CASSFWGVEAFF
TGCGCCAGCAGCTTTTGGGGGGTAGAAGCTTTCTTT
>.|TRBJ2-7|TRBV5-1|TRBD1
CASSRTGDSYEQYF
TGCGCCAGCAGCAGAACAGGGGACAGTTACGAGCAGTACTTC
>.|TRBJ2-4|TRBV7-9|TRBD2
CASSPRLAEGGLAKNIQYF
TGTGCCAGCAGCCCAAGACTAGCGGAGGGCGGTCTTGCCAAAAACATTCAGTACTTC
>few|TRBJ2-3|TRBV1|.
CTSSQGGGLAGRETDTQYF
TGCACCAGCAGCCAAGGAGGAGGGCTAGCGGGGAGGGAGACAGATACGCAGTATTTT
>.|TRBJ2-1|TRBV19|.
CAVSGYNEQFF
TGTGCCGTTAGCGGTTACAATGAGCAGTTCTTC
>.|TRBJ2-3|TRBV7-8|.
CASSADRGDTQYF
TGTGCCAGCAGCGCTGATCGAGGAGATACGCAGTATTTT
>.|TRBJ1-2|TRBV6-5|TRBD1
CATTGGAGVGGYTF
TGTGCCACTACAGGGGGCGCCGGGGTGGGTGGCTACACCTTC
>.|TRBJ2-5|TRBV7-9|TRBD1
CASSLRGTGAETQYF
TGTGCCAGCAGCCTGCGGGGGACAGGGGCCGAGACCCAGTACTTC
>.|TRBJ2-5|TRBV5-5|.
CASSIRSETQYF
TGTGCCAGCAGCATTCGGTCAGAGACCCAGTACTTC
>.|TRBJ1-5|TRBV15|TRBD1
CATSGQGARQPQHF
TGTGCCACCAGCGGACAGGGAGCTCGCCAGCCCCAGCATTTT
>.|TRBJ2-5|TRBV9|.
CASSPNILFETQYF
TGTGCCAGCAGCCCAAACATACTATTCGAGACCCAGTACTTC
>.|TRBJ1-2|TRBV5-1|TRBD1
CASSLQEATGGPGYTF
TGCGCCAGCAGCTTGCAGGAGGCGACAGGGGGCCCTGGCTACACCTTC